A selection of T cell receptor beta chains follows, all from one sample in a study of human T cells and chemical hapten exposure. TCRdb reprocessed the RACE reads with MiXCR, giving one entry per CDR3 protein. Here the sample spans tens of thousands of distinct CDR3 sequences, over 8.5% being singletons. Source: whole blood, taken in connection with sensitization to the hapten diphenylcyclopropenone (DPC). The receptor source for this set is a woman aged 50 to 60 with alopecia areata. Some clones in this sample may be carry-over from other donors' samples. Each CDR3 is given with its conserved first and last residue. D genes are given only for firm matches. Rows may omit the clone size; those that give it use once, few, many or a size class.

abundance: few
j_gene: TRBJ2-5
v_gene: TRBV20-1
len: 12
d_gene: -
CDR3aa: CSARSRVETQYF
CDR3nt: TGCAGTGCTAGGTCCAGGGTAGAGACCCAGTACTTC

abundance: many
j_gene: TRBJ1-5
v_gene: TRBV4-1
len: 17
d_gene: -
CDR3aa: CASSPYGTGMIDQPQHF
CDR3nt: TGCGCCAGCAGCCCATATGGAACAGGGATGATCGATCAGCCCCAGCATTTT

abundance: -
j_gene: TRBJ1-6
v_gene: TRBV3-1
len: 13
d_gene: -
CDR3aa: CASGAGGVAPLHF
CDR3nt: TGTGCCAGCGGAGCGGGGGGCGTAGCGCCCCTCCACTTT

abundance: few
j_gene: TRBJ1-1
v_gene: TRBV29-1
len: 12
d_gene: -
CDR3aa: CSVKSGNTEAFF
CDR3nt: TGCAGCGTTAAATCGGGGAACACTGAAGCTTTCTTT

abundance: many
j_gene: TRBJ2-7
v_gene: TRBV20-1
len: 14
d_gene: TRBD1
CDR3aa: CSATGGTGGIEQYF
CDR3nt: TGCAGTGCTACCGGTGGGACAGGGGGAATCGAGCAGTACTTC

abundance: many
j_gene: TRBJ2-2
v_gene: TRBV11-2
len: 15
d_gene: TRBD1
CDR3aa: CASSFGQAITGELFF
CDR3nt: TGTGCCAGCAGCTTCGGACAGGCGATCACCGGGGAGCTGTTTTTT

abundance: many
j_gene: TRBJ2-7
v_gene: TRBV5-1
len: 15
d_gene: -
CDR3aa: CASSLHAGHFYEQYF
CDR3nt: TGCGCCAGCAGCTTGCACGCGGGACACTTCTACGAGCAGTACTTC

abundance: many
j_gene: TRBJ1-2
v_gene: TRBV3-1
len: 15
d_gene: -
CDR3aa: CASSLSGAGEYGYTF
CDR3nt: TGTGCCAGCAGCCTAAGTGGGGCAGGAGAGTATGGCTACACCTTC

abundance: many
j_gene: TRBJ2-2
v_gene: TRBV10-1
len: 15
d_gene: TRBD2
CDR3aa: CASSPQRDYTGELFF
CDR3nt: TGCGCCAGCAGCCCTCAGCGGGACTACACCGGGGAGCTGTTTTTT

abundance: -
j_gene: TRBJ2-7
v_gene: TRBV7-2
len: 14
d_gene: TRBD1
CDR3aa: CASSLRQGPHEQYF
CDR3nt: TGTGCCAGCAGCCTTCGACAGGGCCCCCACGAGCAGTACTTC

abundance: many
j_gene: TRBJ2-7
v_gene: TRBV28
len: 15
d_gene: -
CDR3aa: CASSGGPGLGYEQYF
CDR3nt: TGTGCCAGCAGTGGGGGGCCAGGGCTCGGGTACGAGCAGTACTTC

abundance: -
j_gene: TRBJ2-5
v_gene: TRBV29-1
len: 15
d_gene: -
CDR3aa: CSVGKGGGNQETQYF
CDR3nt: TGCAGCGTTGGAAAGGGAGGGGGGAACCAAGAGACCCAGTACTTC

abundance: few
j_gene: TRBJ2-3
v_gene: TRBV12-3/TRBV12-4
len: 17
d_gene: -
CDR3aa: CASSPRGRAGGMDTQYF
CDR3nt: TGTGCCAGCAGCCCGAGGGGGCGTGCAGGGGGGATGGATACGCAGTATTTT

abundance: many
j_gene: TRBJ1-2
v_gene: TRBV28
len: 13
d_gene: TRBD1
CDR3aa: CASSRTGYYGYTF
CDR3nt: TGTGCCAGCAGCCGGACAGGGTACTATGGCTACACCTTC

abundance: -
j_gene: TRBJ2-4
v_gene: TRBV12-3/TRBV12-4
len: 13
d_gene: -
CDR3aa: CASSNYPENIQYF
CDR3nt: TGTGCCAGCAGTAACTATCCGGAAAACATTCAGTACTTC

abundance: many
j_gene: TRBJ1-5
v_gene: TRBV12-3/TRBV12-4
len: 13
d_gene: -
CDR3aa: CASRRSTNQPQHF
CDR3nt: TGTGCCAGCAGGAGGTCGACAAATCAGCCCCAGCATTTT

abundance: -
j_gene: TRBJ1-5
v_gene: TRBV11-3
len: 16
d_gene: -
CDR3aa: CASRKVPGRSNQPQHF
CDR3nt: TGTGCCAGCAGAAAAGTACCGGGCCGAAGCAATCAGCCCCAGCATTTT

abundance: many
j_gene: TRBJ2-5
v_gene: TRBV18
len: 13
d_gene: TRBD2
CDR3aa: CASSLGLAEAQYF
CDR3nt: TGTGCCAGCTCACTCGGACTAGCGGAGGCCCAGTACTTC

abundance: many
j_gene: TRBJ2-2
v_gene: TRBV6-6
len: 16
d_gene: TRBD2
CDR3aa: CASSYPSGAVTGELFF
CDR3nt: TGTGCCAGCAGTTACCCGAGCGGGGCCGTCACCGGGGAGCTGTTTTTT

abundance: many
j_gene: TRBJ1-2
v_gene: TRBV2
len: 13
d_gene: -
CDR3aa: CASSEARGDGYTF
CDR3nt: TGTGCCAGCAGTGAAGCGCGGGGGGATGGCTACACCTTC

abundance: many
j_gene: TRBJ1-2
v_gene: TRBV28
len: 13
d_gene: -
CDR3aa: CASSSRQKGGYTF
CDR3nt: TGTGCCAGCAGTTCCCGTCAGAAAGGAGGCTACACCTTC

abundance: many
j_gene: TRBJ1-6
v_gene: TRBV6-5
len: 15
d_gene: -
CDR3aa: CASSLLRDIHLPLHF
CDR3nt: TGTGCCAGCAGTCTTCTAAGGGACATTCATCTCCCCCTCCACTTT

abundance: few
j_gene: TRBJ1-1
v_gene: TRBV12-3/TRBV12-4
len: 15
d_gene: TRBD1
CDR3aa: CASSRGQGGNTEAFF
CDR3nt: TGTGCCAGCAGCCGTGGACAGGGAGGGAACACTGAAGCTTTCTTT

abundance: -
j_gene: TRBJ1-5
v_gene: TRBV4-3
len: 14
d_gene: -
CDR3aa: CASSHARGNQPQHF
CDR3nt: TGCGCCAGCAGCCACGCACGAGGCAATCAGCCCCAGCATTTT

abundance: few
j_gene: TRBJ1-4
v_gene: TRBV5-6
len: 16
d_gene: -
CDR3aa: CASSLGTVQRHEKLFF
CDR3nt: TGTGCCAGCAGCTTGGGTACCGTACAAAGGCACGAAAAACTGTTTTTT

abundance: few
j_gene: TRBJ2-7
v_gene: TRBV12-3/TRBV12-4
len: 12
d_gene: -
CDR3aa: CASSRRTYEQYF
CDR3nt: TGTGCCAGCAGCCGGAGAACCTACGAGCAGTACTTC

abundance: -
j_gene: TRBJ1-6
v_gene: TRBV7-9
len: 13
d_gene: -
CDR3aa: CASSLEASSPLHF
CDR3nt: TGTGCCAGCAGCTTAGAGGCGTCATCACCCCTCCACTTT

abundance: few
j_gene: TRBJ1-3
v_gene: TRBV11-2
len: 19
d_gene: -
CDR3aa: CASSSTLYGGGRPGNTIYF
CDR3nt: TGTGCCAGCAGTTCCACTCTATATGGCGGGGGAAGGCCTGGAAACACCATATATTTT

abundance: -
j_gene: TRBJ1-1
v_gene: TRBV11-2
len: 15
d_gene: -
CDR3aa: CASGLVAGVNTEAFF
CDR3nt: TGTGCCAGCGGCTTAGTGGCAGGGGTGAACACTGAAGCTTTCTTT

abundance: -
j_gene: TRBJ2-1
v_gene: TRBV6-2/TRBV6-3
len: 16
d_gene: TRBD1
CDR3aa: CASRRQLNPRGHEQFF
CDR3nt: TGTGCCAGCAGACGCCAACTCAACCCCAGGGGGCATGAGCAGTTCTTC

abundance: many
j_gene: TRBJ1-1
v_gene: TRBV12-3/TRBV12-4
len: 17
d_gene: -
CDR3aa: CASRPRGRLPGQNEAFF
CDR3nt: TGTGCCAGCAGGCCTAGGGGAAGGCTGCCTGGACAGAATGAAGCTTTCTTT

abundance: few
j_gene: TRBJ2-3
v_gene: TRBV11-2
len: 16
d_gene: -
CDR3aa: CASSLPPGPRADTQYF
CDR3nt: TGTGCCAGCAGCCTGCCACCGGGACCCCGAGCGGATACGCAGTATTTT

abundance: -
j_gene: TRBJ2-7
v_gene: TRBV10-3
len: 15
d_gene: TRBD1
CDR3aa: CAISDRTGYPYEQYF
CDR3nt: TGTGCCATCAGCGACCGGACAGGGTACCCCTACGAGCAGTACTTC

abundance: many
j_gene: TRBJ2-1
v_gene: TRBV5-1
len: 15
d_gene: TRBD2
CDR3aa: CASSLPLAGVYEQFF
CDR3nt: TGCGCCAGCAGCTTACCACTAGCGGGAGTCTATGAGCAGTTCTTC

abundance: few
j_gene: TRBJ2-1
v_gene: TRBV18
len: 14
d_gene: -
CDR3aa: CASSPPSRYNEQFF
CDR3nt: TGTGCCAGCTCACCACCGTCCCGCTACAATGAGCAGTTCTTC

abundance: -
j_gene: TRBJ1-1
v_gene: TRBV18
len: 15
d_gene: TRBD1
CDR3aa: CASSLGQGGNTEAFF
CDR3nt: TGTGCCAGCTCTTTGGGACAGGGGGGGAACACTGAAGCTTTCTTT

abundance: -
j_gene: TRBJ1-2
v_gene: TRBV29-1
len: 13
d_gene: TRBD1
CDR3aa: CSSRGQASYDYTF
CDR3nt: TGCAGCTCTCGGGGACAGGCCAGCTACGACTACACCTTC

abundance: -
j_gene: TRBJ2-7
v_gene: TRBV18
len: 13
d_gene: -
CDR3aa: CASSPGSSYEQYF
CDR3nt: TGTGCCAGCTCACCAGGTTCTTCCTACGAGCAGTACTTC

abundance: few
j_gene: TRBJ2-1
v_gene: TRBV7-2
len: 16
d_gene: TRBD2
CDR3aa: CASSQAGVRSYNEQFF
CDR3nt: TGTGCCAGCAGTCAGGCGGGGGTGCGCTCCTACAATGAGCAGTTCTTC

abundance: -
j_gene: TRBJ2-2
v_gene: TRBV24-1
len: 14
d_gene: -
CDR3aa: CATSDWGPTGELFF
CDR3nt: TGTGCCACCAGTGATTGGGGACCCACCGGGGAGCTGTTTTTT

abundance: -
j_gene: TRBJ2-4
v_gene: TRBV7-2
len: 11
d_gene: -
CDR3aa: CASSYADIQYF
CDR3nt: TGTGCCAGCAGCTACGCGGACATTCAGTACTTC